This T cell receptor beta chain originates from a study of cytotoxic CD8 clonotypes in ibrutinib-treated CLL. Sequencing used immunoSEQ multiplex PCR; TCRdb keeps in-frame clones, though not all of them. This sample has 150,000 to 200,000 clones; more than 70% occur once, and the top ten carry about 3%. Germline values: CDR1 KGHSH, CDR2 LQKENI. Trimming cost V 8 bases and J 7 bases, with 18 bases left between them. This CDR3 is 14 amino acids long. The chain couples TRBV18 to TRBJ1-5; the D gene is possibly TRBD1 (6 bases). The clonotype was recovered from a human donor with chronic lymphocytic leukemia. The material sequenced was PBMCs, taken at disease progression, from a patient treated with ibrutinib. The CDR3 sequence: CASRRDPQGQPQHF. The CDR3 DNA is TGTGCCAGCCGTCGGGACCCCCAGGGGCAGCCCCAGCATTTT.